This record covers a single TCR beta chain. Enrolled patients, whose metastatic non-small-cell lung cancer was chemo-refractory, received focal radiation plus CTLA-4 blockade with ipilimumab. Method: immunoSEQ multiplex PCR; TCRdb's copy keeps in-frame clones and lacks some. The sample lists 100,000 to 150,000 clones; 70% to 90% were seen once. CDR3 length: 15 residues. The V and J ends lost 4 bases and 2 bases respectively, with 15 bases between them. CDR1 is SGHDT, CDR2 YYEEEE, per germline. These data come from a study of radiotherapy plus CTLA-4 blockade in lung cancer. On the study more broadly: Of the patients, 15% to 20% showed objective responses and roughly 31% attained disease control.

This sequence joins TRBV5-6 and TRBJ2-5; weak D call: TRBD2 (6 bases). The TCR was taken from a human donor with non-small cell lung cancer that progressed on radiotherapy plus ipilimumab. The starting material was peripheral blood, obtained from a patient treated with radiotherapy plus ipilimumab. In nucleotides, the CDR3 is TGTGCCAGCAGCCAGACTAGTTTTGGGCAAGAGACCCAGTACTTC. This translates into CASSQTSFGQETQYF.